This T cell receptor (beta chain) was retrieved from a study of cytomegalovirus exposure and HLA in healthy donors. Primers for the PCR totalled 60 Vbeta and 13 Jbeta. Data came from immunoSEQ multiplex PCR; TCRdb stores just in-frame clones and leaves some out. The sample carries 200,000 to 250,000 clones, 82% recorded once. Findings and caveats of the study: Further analysis was carried out later, and it showed several of the most significant clusters appearing linked to common viral pathogens. Later analysis revealed greater clonal expansion in HLA-associated TCR beta chains than in equally common others. Most CMV-associated TCR beta chains appeared HLA-restricted in a later analysis. In an earlier analysis, in 620 or so donors, most V segments appeared productive either ~87% or ~30% of the time.

As for this clone: What it recognizes is unknown.

This CDR3 contains 13 residues. Germline loops: CDR1 SGHRS, CDR2 YFSETQ. Losses at the gene ends were 1 base for V and 12 bases for J; bases not matched to a gene: 7. This receptor was obtained from a woman in her 40s in good health and CMV-seropositive. V gene TRBV5-1 combines with J gene TRBJ1-1, with 9 bases that match TRBD1. Sequenced material: PBMCs. The CDR3 loop is CASSLTRDREPFF. CDR3 DNA: TGCGCCAGCAGCTTGACCCGGGACAGGGAGCCTTTCTTT. The full variable domain, completed using reference TRBV5-1 and TRBJ1-1, is KAGVTQTPRYLIKTRGQQVTLSCSPISGHRSVSWYQQTPGQGLQFLFEYFSETQRNKGNFPGRFSGRQFSNSRSEMNVSTLELGDSALYLCASSLTRDREPFFGQGTRLTVV.